The T cell receptor beta chain under discussion was sequenced for a study of lymphopenia after photon versus proton radiotherapy. This clone came up once. Its antigen is currently unknown. Assay: immunoSEQ multiplex PCR; the TCRdb copy retains only in-frame clones and omits some. There are 70,000 or so clones in the sample; approximately 91% occur only once, and roughly 3% lies in the top ten. Study-wide points: Proton therapy kept repertoires fairly stable, unlike photons, which gained effector/memory cells.

This TCR was recovered from a woman in her seventies with pancreatic cancer. The material sequenced was peripheral blood, taken from a patient treated with photon-based radiotherapy.

CDR3 protein: CASSYGTSGSYNEQFF. In nucleotides, the CDR3 is TGTGCCAGCAGTTACGGGACTAGCGGGAGCTACAATGAGCAGTTCTTC. The chain couples TRBV6-5 to TRBJ2-1, with TRBD2 identical over 14 bases. The J segment lost 3 bases and the V segment lost 2 bases, leaving 0 bases of the junction unmatched. Germline V lookup: CDR1 MNHEY, CDR2 SVGAGI. The CDR3 runs 16 residues.